This T cell receptor beta chain was recorded in a study of cytomegalovirus exposure and HLA in healthy donors. PCR was performed using 60 Vbeta and 13 Jbeta primers. Profiling relied on immunoSEQ multiplex PCR, and the TCRdb table lists in-frame clones only, not all of them. This table holds around 150,000 clones, about 72% found once. The CDR3 extends over 12 amino acids. Between the trimmed V and J ends, which lost 3 bases and 10 bases, there was a span of 12 bases. CDR1 KGHSH and CDR2 LQKENI come from the germline V gene. Comment on this clone: Antigen unknown.

Findings of the study overall: With DRB1 most and HLA-C fewest, TCR association rates differed between HLA loci in a later analysis.

This clonotype was obtained from a male donor in good health and CMV-seronegative. This rearrangement joins TRBV18 to TRBJ1-1, with D unresolved. The sample was PBMCs. The CDR3 DNA reads TGTGCCAGCTCACCCCGTTCGGGGAGAGCTTTCTTT. Translating gives CASSPRSGRAFF.